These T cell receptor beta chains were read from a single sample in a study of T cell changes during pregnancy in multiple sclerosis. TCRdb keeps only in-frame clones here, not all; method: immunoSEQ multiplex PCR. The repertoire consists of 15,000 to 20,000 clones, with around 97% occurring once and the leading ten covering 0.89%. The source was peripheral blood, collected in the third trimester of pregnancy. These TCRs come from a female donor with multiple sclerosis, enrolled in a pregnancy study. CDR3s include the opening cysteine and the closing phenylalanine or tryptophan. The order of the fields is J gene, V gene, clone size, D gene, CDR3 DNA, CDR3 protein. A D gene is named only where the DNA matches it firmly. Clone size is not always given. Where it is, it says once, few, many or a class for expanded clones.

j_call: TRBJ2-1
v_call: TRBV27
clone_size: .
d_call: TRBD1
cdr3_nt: TGTGCCAGCAGTTTCGGAGGGACAGGTTATGGTGAGCAGTTCTTC
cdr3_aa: CASSFGGTGYGEQFF

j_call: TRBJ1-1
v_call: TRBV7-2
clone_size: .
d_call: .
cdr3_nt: TGTGCCAGCAGCTTTTCGGACAGCGCGAACACTGAAGCTTTCTTT
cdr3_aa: CASSFSDSANTEAFF

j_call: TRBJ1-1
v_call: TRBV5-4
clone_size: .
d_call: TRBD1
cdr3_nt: TGTGCCAGCAGCCTAGCTAGGACAGGGGCCTACACTGAAGCTTTCTTT
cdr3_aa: CASSLARTGAYTEAFF

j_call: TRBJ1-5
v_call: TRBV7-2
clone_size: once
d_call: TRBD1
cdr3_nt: TGTGCCAGCAGCCGACAGGGGAAGAGTCAGCCCCAGCATTTT
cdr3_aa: CASSRQGKSQPQHF

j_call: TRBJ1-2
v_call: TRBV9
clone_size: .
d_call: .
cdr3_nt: TGTGCCAGCAGCGCAATAAAGGGACGAGGGGGAACGGATGGCTACACCTTC
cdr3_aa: CASSAIKGRGGTDGYTF

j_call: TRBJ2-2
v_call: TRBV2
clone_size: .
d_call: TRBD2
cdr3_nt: TGTGCCAGCACTACTGCCGGGGGGGACACCGGGGAGCTGTTTTTT
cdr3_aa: CASTTAGGDTGELFF

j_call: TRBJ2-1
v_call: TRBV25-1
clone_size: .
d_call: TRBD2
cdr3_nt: TGTGCCAGCACGAGCGGGGGGTACAATGAGCAGTTCTTC
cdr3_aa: CASTSGGYNEQFF

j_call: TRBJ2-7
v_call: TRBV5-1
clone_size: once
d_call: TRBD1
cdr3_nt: TGCGCCAGCAGCCCTGGAGGGACAGGCTTTCGCGAGCAGTACTTC
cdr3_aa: CASSPGGTGFREQYF

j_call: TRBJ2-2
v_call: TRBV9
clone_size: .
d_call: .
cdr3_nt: TGTGCCAGCAGCGTAGTACCGGCCGGGGAGCTGTTTTTT
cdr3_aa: CASSVVPAGELFF

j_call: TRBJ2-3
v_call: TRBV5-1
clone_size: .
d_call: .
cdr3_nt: TGCGCCAGCAGCTTGGAAAACGGGGCAGATACGCAGTATTTT
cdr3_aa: CASSLENGADTQYF

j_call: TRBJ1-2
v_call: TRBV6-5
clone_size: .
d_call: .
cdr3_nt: TGTGCCAGCAGGACCGGGGGGGACTATGGCTACACCTTC
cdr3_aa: CASRTGGDYGYTF

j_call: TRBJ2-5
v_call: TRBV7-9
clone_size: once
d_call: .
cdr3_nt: TGTGCCAGCCAGGGTGCCCCAGAGACCCAGTACTTC
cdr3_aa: CASQGAPETQYF

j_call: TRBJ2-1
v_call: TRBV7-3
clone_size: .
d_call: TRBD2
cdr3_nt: TGTGCCAGCAGCTTAACAGCGGGAGGGCCGAATGAGCAGTTCTTC
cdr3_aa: CASSLTAGGPNEQFF

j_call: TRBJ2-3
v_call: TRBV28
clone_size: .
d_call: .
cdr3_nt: TGTGCCAGCAGAGCAGTCGGGGTGTCGAGCCGGGGCACAGATACGCAGTATTTT
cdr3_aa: CASRAVGVSSRGTDTQYF

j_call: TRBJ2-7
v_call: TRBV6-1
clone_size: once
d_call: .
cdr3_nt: TGTGCCAGCAGTGCCATCGGGGGACAGAATTACGAGCAGTACTTC
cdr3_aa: CASSAIGGQNYEQYF

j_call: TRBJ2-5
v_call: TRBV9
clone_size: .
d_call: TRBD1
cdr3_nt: TGTGCCAGCAGCGGGGACAGCATCGGGCAAGAGACCCAGTACTTC
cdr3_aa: CASSGDSIGQETQYF

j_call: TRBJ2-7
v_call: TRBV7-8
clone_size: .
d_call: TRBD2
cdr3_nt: TGTGCCAGCAGCCTAACAGGTAGCGGGATGTACGAGCAGTACTTC
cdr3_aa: CASSLTGSGMYEQYF

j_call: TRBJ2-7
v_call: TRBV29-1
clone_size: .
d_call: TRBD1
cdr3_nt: TGCAGCGTTGAGGACAGGGAAGAATACGAGCAGTACTTC
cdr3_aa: CSVEDREEYEQYF

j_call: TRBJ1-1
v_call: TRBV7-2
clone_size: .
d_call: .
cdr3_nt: TGTGCCAGCAGCCTACTGAGAACTGAAGCTTTCTTT
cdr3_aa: CASSLLRTEAFF